This T cell receptor beta chain stems from a study of sequential checkpoint blockade in melanoma. Study overall: DNA from 91 pretreatment tumor samples underwent TCRβ immunosequencing.

Stated treatment: randomized to nivolumab then ipilimumab (arm A) or the reverse (arm B). Sequencing was performed with immunoSEQ multiplex PCR; in TCRdb, only in-frame clones are kept and a portion is missing. The data contain 7,500 to 8,500 clones, 23% of them singletons. The CDR3 extends over 16 amino acids. The V gene's germline CDR1 is LGHNT and CDR2 FRNRAP. V was clipped by 4 bases and J by 1 base; unmatched bases: 6. The sequence was obtained from a human donor with melanoma. The sequencing used tumor tissue (inferred from file names), collected from a patient given nivolumab and ipilimumab in sequence. The chain joins TRBV12-5 to TRBJ1-5, with 8 bases that match TRBD1. CDR3 loop: CASGSETGVSNQPQHF. CDR3 nucleotide sequence: TGTGCTAGTGGTTCTGAGACAGGGGTGAGCAATCAGCCCCAGCATTTT. Filled out from reference TRBV12-5 and TRBJ1-5, the complete variable domain reads DARVTQTPRHKVTEMGQEVTMRCQPILGHNTVFWYRQTMMQGLELLAYFRNRAPLDDSGMPKDRFSAEMPDATLATLKIQPSEPRDSAVYFCASGSETGVSNQPQHFGDGTRLSIL.